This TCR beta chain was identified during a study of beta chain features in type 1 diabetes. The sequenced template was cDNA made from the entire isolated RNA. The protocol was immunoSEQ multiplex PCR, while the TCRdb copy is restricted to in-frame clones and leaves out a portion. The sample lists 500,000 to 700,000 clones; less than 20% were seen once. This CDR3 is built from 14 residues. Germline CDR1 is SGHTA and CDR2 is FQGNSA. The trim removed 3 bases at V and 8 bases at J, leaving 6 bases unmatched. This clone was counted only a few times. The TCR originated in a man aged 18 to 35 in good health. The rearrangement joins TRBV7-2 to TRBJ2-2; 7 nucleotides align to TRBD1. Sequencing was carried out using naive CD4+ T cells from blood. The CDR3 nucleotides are TGTGCCAGCAGCTTGACAGGGAAGAGGGGGGAGCTGTTTTTT. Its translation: CASSLTGKRGELFF.